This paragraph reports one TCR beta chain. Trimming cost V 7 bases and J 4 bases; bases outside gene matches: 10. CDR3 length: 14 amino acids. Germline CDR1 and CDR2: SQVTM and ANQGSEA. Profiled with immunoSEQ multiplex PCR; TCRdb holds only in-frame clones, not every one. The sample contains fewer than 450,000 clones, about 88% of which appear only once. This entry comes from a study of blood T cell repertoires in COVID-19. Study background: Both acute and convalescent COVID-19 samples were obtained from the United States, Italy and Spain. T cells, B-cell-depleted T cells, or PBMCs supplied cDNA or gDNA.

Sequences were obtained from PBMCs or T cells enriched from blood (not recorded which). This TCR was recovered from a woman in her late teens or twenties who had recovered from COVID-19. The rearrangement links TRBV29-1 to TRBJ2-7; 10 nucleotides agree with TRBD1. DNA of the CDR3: TGCAGCGCCCTGGGGACAGGGGCGGATTACGAGCAGTACTTC. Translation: CSALGTGADYEQYF.